Listed below are T cell receptor beta chains from one sample, sequenced in a study of graft-versus-host responses after intestinal transplantation. Clones were read by immunoSEQ multiplex PCR, and TCRdb kept only the in-frame ones, dropping some. The sample comprises about 10,000 clones, around nine tenths of which are singletons, and over 2% rests with the top ten. The source material was PBMCs, sampled just over 42 days after intestinal transplant. The receptors derive from a human patient who received an intestinal transplant, so some T cells may come from the graft donor. The CDR3 runs from the conserved cysteine through the conserved F or W. A D gene is named only where the DNA matches it firmly. Clone sizes are given selectively: once, few, many, or a class where the clone is expanded.

D gene	CDR3 length	V gene	clone size	J gene	CDR3 protein	CDR3 DNA
NA	14	TRBV6-5	NA	TRBJ2-7	CASSQGGPTYEQYF	TGTGCCAGCAGCCAGGGAGGACCTACCTACGAGCAGTACTTC
TRBD2	18	TRBV4-2	NA	TRBJ2-2	CASSQDLAGGRRTGELFF	TGTGCCAGCAGCCAAGATCTCGCGGGGGGCCGTCGCACCGGGGAGCTGTTTTTT
TRBD1	13	TRBV4-1	NA	TRBJ2-7	CASSWGQGYEQYF	TGCGCCAGCAGCTGGGGACAGGGCTACGAGCAGTACTTC
NA	13	TRBV27	NA	TRBJ2-5	CASSSAVQETQYF	TGTGCCAGCAGTTCCGCCGTTCAAGAGACCCAGTACTTC
NA	14	TRBV6-5	NA	TRBJ1-6	CAGSRRADNSPLHF	TGTGCCGGCAGTAGAAGGGCCGATAATTCACCCCTCCACTTT
TRBD1	13	TRBV9	NA	TRBJ1-1	CASSATGDTEAFF	TGTGCCAGCAGCGCCACAGGGGACACTGAAGCTTTCTTT
NA	16	TRBV2	few	TRBJ2-3	CASRRTAGTTTDTQYF	TGTGCCAGCAGAAGGACGGCGGGAACTACCACAGATACGCAGTATTTT
NA	15	TRBV5-1	NA	TRBJ1-2	CASSLGARANYGYTF	TGCGCCAGCAGCTTGGGAGCGCGAGCTAACTATGGCTACACCTTC
NA	16	TRBV6-9	NA	TRBJ2-7	CASSYSKGFSSGEQYF	TGTGCCAGCAGTTACTCGAAAGGGTTTTCGTCGGGTGAGCAGTACTTC
TRBD1	15	TRBV4-1	NA	TRBJ2-3	CASSQAGQGILMQYF	TGCGCCAGCAGCCAAGCCGGACAGGGGATATTAATGCAGTATTTT
NA	14	TRBV6-6	NA	TRBJ2-5	CASSLGPRGETQYF	TGTGCCAGCAGTTTAGGTCCGCGCGGAGAGACCCAGTACTTC
NA	14	TRBV14	once	TRBJ1-2	CASSQDPGVHGYTF	TGTGCCAGCAGCCAAGATCCAGGGGTGCATGGCTACACCTTC
NA	16	TRBV13	NA	TRBJ2-5	CASSSSRAERGETQYF	TGTGCCAGCAGCTCAAGCCGGGCCGAACGGGGTGAGACCCAGTACTTC
NA	17	TRBV6-4	NA	TRBJ1-2	CASSRTFSLLVDTGYTF	TGTGCCAGCAGCCGAACATTCTCCCTGCTAGTTGATACGGGCTACACCTTC
NA	13	TRBV29-1	NA	TRBJ1-2	CSDMDSSNYGYTF	TGCAGCGATATGGACAGTTCTAACTATGGCTACACCTTC
NA	13	TRBV6-5	NA	TRBJ2-7	CASSPRFPYEQYF	TGTGCCAGCAGCCCCCGATTCCCCTACGAGCAGTACTTC